This TCR beta chain was recorded in a study of shared clonotypes between healthy human individuals. Study context: Per-donor plates numbered three CD4 naive, three CD4 memory, two CD8 naive and one CD8 memory. The study's findings and limits: Clonotypes that were shared across a handful of donors made up roughly 5.2% of naive CD4 clonotypes. The four-donor shared clonotypes exceeded non-shared clonotypes in generation probability, with non-shared ones scoring lower.

Germline CDR1 reads SGHVS; CDR2 reads FNYEAQ. With 5 bases removed from V and 7 bases from J, the gap between germline ends came to 15 bases. This CDR3 is 13 amino acids long. Naive CD8 cells lacked CD45RO and underwent positive selection for CCR7, leaving out terminally differentiated effector memory CD45RA+ cells. Donors were healthy HIV-negative adults without recently reported acute infections or vaccinations. As for this clone: No antigen is known for it.

Only in-frame clones appear in the TCRdb table, and some are missing; sequencing was by immunoSEQ multiplex PCR. The sample gives around 650,000 clones, 90% to 97% of which show up once; about 0.12% is in the top ten. V and J are TRBV7-6 and TRBJ2-7, with D uncertain. The receptor's source is a woman aged 30 to 39 in good health. Material: naive CD8+ T cells sorted from blood. The CDR3 region is CASSPLTLGEQYF. The DNA of the CDR3 is TGTGCCAGCAGCCCCTTGACCCTGGGGGAGCAGTACTTC.